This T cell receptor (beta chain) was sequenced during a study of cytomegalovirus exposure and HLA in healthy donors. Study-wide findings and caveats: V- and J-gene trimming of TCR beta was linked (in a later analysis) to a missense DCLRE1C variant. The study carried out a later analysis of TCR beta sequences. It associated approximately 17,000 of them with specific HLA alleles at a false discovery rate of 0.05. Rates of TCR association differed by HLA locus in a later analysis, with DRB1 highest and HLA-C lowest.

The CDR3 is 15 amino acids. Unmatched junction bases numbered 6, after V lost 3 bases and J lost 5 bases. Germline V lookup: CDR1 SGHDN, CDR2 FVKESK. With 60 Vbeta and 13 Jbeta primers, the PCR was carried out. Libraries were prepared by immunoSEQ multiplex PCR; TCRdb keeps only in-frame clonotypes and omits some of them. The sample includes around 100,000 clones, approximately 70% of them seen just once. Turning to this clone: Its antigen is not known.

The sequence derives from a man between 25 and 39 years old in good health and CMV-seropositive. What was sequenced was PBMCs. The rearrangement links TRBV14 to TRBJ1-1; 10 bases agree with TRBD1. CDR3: CASSHWDRGRTEAFF. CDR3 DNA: TGTGCCAGCAGCCATTGGGACAGGGGTAGAACTGAAGCTTTCTTT.